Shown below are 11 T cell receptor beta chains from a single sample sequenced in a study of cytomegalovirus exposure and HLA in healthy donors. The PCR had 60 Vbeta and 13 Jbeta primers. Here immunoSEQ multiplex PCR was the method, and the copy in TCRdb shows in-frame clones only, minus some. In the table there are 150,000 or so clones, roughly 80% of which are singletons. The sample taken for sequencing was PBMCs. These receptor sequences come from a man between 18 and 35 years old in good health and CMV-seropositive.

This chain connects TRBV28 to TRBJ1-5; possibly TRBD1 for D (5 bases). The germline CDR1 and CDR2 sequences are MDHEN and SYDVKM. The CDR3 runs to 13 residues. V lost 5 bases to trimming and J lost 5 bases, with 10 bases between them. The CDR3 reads CASSGPTDQPQHF. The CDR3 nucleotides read TGTGCCAGCAGTGGCCCGACAGATCAGCCCCAGCATTTT.

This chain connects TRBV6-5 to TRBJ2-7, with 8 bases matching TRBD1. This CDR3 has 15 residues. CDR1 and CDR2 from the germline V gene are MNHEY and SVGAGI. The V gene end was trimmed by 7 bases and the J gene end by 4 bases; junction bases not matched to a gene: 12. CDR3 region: CASTPVGTGLYEQYF. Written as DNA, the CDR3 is TGTGCCAGCACCCCGGTAGGGACAGGATTGTACGAGCAGTACTTC.

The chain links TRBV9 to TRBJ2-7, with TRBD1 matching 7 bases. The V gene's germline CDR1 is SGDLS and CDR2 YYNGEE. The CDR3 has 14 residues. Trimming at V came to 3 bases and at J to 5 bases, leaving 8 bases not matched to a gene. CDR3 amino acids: CASSAKTGTHEQYF. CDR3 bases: TGTGCCAGCAGCGCCAAGACAGGGACACACGAGCAGTACTTC.

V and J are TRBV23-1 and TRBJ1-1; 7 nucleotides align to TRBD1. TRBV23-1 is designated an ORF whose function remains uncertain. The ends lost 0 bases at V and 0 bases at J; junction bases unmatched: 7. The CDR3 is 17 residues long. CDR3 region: CASSQSWDRTLNTEAFF. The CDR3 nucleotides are TGCGCCAGCAGTCAATCGTGGGACAGAACATTGAACACTGAAGCTTTCTTT.

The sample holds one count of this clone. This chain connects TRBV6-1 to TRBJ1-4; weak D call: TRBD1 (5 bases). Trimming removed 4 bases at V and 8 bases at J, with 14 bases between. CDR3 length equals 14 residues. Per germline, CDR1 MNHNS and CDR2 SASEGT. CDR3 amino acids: CASSVRATREKLFF. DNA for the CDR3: TGTGCCAGCAGTGTCAGGGCTACTCGGGAAAAACTGTTTTTT.

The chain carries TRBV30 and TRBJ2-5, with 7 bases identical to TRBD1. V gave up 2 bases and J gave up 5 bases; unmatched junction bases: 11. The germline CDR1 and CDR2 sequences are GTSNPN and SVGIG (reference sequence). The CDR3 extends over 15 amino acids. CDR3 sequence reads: CAWSWTGRASETQYF. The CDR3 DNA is TGTGCCTGGAGTTGGACAGGCCGTGCGTCCGAGACCCAGTACTTC.

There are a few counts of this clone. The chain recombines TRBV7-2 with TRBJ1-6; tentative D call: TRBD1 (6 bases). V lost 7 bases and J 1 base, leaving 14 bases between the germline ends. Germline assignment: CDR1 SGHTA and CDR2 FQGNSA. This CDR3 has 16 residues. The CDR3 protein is CASTRGRGSYNSPLHF. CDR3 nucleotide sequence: TGTGCCAGCACCCGGGGGCGGGGGTCCTATAATTCACCCCTCCACTTT.

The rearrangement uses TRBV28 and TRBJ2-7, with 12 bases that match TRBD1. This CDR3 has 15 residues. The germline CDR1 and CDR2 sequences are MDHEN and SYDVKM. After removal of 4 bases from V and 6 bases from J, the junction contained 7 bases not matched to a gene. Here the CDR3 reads CASSSPGTGGAEQYF. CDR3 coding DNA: TGTGCCAGCAGTTCTCCCGGGACAGGGGGCGCCGAGCAGTACTTC.

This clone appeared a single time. As DNA, the CDR3 is TGTGCCAGCAGCTCGAAACAGGGTTTCGCCTACGAGCAGTACTTC. Amino acids: CASSSKQGFAYEQYF. The genes are TRBV11-2 and TRBJ2-7, with TRBD1 as a possible D gene (6 bases). CDR1 and CDR2 from the germline V gene are SGHAT and FQNNGV. The V end was cut by 4 bases, the J end by 2 bases, with 15 bases between. This CDR3 comprises 15 residues.

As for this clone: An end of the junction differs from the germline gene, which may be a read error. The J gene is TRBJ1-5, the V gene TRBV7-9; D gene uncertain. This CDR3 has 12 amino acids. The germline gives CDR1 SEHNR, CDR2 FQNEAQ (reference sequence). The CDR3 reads CSSSSQNQPQHF. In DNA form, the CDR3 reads TGTTCCAGCAGCTCGCAGAATCAGCCCCAGCATTTT.

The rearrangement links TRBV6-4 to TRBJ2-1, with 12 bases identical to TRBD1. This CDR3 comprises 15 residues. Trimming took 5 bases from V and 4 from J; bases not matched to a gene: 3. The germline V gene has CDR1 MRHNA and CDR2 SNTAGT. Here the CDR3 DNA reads TGTGCCAGCAGTCGGGGACAGGGGGCTTACAATGAGCAGTTCTTC. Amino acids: CASSRGQGAYNEQFF.